This T cell receptor (beta chain) was retrieved from a study of blood T cells in healthy people across ages. Study outcomes and limitations: There was no known CMV status for donors, so expanded clonotype changes were possibly confounded. Researchers report that TCR beta diversity correlated strongly with naive T cell percentage.

This clonotype was counted between two and nine times. As yet, its antigen is unknown. A second PCR, run for roughly 7 to 11 cycles, used a sample-barcoded 5' primer plus a J-beta primer mix. TCRdb reprocessed the 5' RACE reads with MiXCR, giving one entry per CDR3 protein. The data show 760,000 or so distinct CDR3 sequences, approximately 25% seen once. Germline CDR1 is SGDLS and CDR2 is YYNGEE. There are 15 residues in the CDR3. Donors ranged from about 6 to 95 years old and were healthy Caucasians in Russia. Per sample, a minimum of 7 million PBMCs were isolated. This same sample was also part of a study on T cells of mothers and their children.

This TCR was sampled from a boy between 10 and 17 years old in good health. Input material: blood. This chain joins TRBV9 and TRBJ2-5; 7 bases line up with TRBD1. The end of the DNA aligns better with TRBJ2-1, so the J call may be wrong. Written as DNA, the CDR3 is TGTGCCAGCAGCGCATCCGGGACAGTCTACAATGAGCAGTTCTTC. The encoded protein is CASSASGTVYNEQFF.